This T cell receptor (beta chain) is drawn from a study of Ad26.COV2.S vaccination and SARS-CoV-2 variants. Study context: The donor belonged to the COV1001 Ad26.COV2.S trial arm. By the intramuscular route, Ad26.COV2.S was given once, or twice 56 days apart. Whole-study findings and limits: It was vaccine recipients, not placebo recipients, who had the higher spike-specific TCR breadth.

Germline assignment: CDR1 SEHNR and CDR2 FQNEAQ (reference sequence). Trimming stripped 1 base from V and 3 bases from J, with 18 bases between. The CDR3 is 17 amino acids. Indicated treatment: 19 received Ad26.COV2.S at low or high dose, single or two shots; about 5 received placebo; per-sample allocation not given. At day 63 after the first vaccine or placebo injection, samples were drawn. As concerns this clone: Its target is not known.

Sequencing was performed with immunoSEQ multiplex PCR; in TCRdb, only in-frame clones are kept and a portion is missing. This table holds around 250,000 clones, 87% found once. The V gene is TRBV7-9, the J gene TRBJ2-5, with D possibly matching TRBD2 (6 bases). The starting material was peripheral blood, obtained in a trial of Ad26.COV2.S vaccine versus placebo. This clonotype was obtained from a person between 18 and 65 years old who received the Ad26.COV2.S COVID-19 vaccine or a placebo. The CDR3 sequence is CASSLGSAWGVEETQYF. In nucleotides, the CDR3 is TGTGCCAGCAGCTTAGGAAGCGCCTGGGGGGTGGAAGAGACCCAGTACTTC.